Below, 9 T cell receptor beta chains from the same sample are listed, as sequenced in a study of cytomegalovirus exposure and HLA in healthy donors. PCR was performed using 60 Vbeta and 13 Jbeta primers. Produced via immunoSEQ multiplex PCR; TCRdb's table is partial and in-frame only. The data show about 83,000 clones, more than 60% seen once. Specimen: PBMCs. The receptor source for this set is a man between 18 and 29 years old in good health and CMV-seropositive.

This chain joins TRBV7-2 and TRBJ1-2; 7 nucleotides line up with TRBD1. The CDR3 is made up of 16 amino acids. After removal of 5 bases from V and 7 bases from J, the junction contained 16 bases not matched to a gene. Germline V gives CDR1 SGHTA, CDR2 FQGNSA. This chain's CDR3 is CASSPYGGQVFFGYTF. The DNA of the CDR3 is TGTGCCAGCAGCCCATACGGCGGACAGGTGTTTTTTGGCTACACCTTC.

The gene calls are TRBV18 and TRBJ1-4; 8 bases map to TRBD1. Trimming removed 6 bases from V and 8 bases from J; junction bases left unmatched: 8. CDR3 length equals 14 residues. Germline loops: CDR1 KGHSH, CDR2 LQKENI. CDR3 sequence: CASSPMTGEEKLFF. CDR3 DNA: TGTGCCAGCTCCCCTATGACAGGGGAAGAAAAACTGTTTTTT.

The rearrangement joins TRBV7-3 to TRBJ2-1; 8 bases match TRBD2. CDR1 and CDR2 (germline): SGHTA, FQGTGA. Trimming at V came to 0 bases and at J to 8 bases, leaving 3 bases not matched to a gene. This CDR3 is built from 14 residues. CDR3: CASSLTSGKDEQFF. In DNA form, the CDR3 reads TGTGCCAGCAGCTTAACTAGCGGGAAGGATGAGCAGTTCTTC.

V usage is TRBV28 and J usage is TRBJ1-2; TRBD1 agrees at 7 bases. Germline CDR1 reads MDHEN; CDR2 reads SYDVKM. With V trimmed by 5 bases and J by 5 bases, 8 bases remained unmatched. This CDR3 has 14 residues. CDR3 protein: CASSVGQAVYGYTF. CDR3 nucleotide sequence: TGTGCCAGCAGTGTCGGACAGGCGGTTTATGGCTACACCTTC.

The V gene is TRBV5-1, the J gene TRBJ1-1; a possible D gene is TRBD1 (6 bases). Per germline, CDR1 SGHRS and CDR2 YFSETQ. This CDR3 is built from 14 residues. Trimming removed 4 bases from V and 4 bases from J, with 14 bases in between. The CDR3 nucleotides are TGCGCCAGCAGCGCCCACAGGGCGAGCACTGAAGCTTTCTTT. It yields the protein CASSAHRASTEAFF.

The DNA of the CDR3 is TGTGCCAGCAGCTATGGGACTCAGGCCTACGAGCAGTACTTC. Protein: CASSYGTQAYEQYF. The chain employs TRBV13 and TRBJ2-7, with a weak D call TRBD2 (6 bases). The V end lost 4 bases, the J end lost 2 bases, and 12 bases lay between the germline ends. In germline, CDR1 is PRHDT, CDR2 FYEKMQ (reference sequence). This CDR3 contains 14 residues.

There are a few counts of this clone. The chain has TRBV6-1 and TRBJ2-1; 9 nucleotides line up with TRBD2. The germline CDR1 and CDR2 sequences are MNHNS and SASEGT. V trimming: 1 base; J trimming: 8 bases; junction bases outside the gene matches: 6. This CDR3 is 15 amino acids long. DNA for the CDR3: TGTGCCAGCAGTGAAGAAGGACTAGCGTTCCATGAGCAGTTCTTC. It is translated as CASSEEGLAFHEQFF.

The chain is built from TRBV4-1 and TRBJ2-1; D may be TRBD1 (6 bases). The CDR3 is 18 residues long. The ends were cut back, 4 bases at V and 1 base at J, with 20 bases in the middle. The germline V gene has CDR1 MGHRA and CDR2 YSYEKL. The CDR3 bases are TGCGCCAGCAGCCCGAAACAGGGTCTAGGCCGGTCCTACAATGAGCAGTTCTTC. Protein product: CASSPKQGLGRSYNEQFF.

This clone was found a few times. The chain links TRBV5-4 to TRBJ1-1; D is ambiguous. Germline V gives CDR1 SGHNT, CDR2 YYREEE (reference sequence). Trimming shortened V by 2 bases and J by 4 bases, and 9 bases separated the two germline ends. This CDR3 is 13 amino acids long. In nucleotides, the CDR3 is TGTGCCAGCAGCTTACTAGCGGGCACTGAAGCTTTCTTT. Residues: CASSLLAGTEAFF.